The 26 T cell receptor beta chains below were found in one sample sequenced in a study of T cells in narcolepsy. Profiling relied on immunoSEQ multiplex PCR, and the TCRdb table lists in-frame clones only, not all of them. The sample has about 40,000 clones; around 88% are singletons. Sequences were obtained from CD45RA- memory CD4+ T cells from PBMCs. The receptor source for this set is a human donor with narcolepsy.

The rearrangement uses TRBV14 and TRBJ2-3; D is undetermined. This CDR3 has 15 amino acids. Per the germline V gene, CDR1 is SGHDN and CDR2 is FVKESK. The V gene lost 1 base and the J gene lost 2 bases, with 10 bases spanning the gap. The CDR3 loop is CASSQVEGVTDTQYF. CDR3 DNA: TGTGCCAGCAGCCAAGTGGAAGGAGTCACAGATACGCAGTATTTT.

This clone has only a few counts. The chain uses TRBV19 and TRBJ2-5; D perhaps matches TRBD1 (5 bases). This CDR3 spans 13 amino acids. Germline V gene lookup returns CDR1 LNHDA and CDR2 SQIVND (reference sequence). Trimming stripped 5 bases from V and 5 bases from J, with 12 bases between. Here the CDR3 reads CASSAGQRETQYF. For the CDR3, the DNA is TGTGCCAGTAGTGCTGGACAACGGGAGACCCAGTACTTC.

The chain uses TRBV10-2 and TRBJ2-7; 10 positions agree with TRBD1. Per the germline V gene, CDR1 is WSHSY and CDR2 is SAAADI. V was clipped by 6 bases and J by 4 bases; unmatched bases: 6. This CDR3 contains 14 residues. The CDR3 loop is CASRLTGGGYEQYF. CDR3 nucleotides: TGCGCCAGCAGACTGACAGGGGGCGGATACGAGCAGTACTTC.

V is TRBV19 and J is TRBJ2-3; the D is unclear. The germline V and J ends were trimmed by 10 bases and 3 bases, with 14 bases remaining between them. The CDR3 loop spans 13 amino acids. Per the germline V gene, CDR1 is LNHDA and CDR2 is SQIVND (reference sequence). The CDR3 DNA reads TGTGCCATTGCGACCCTTCGGACAGATACGCAGTATTTT. Translation gives CAIATLRTDTQYF.

The gene calls are TRBV9 and TRBJ2-1, with 11 bases identical to TRBD2. Losses at the gene ends were 4 bases for V and 8 bases for J; bases not matched to a gene: 8. The CDR3 spans 15 residues. Looked up from germline, CDR1 is SGDLS and CDR2 is YYNGEE. The CDR3 DNA sequence: TGTGCCAGCAGCCGACTAGCGGGAAATTGGGATGAGCAGTTCTTC. This translates into CASSRLAGNWDEQFF.

The gene calls are TRBV5-5 and TRBJ2-2, with 10 bases that match TRBD2. The trim removed 2 bases at V and 4 bases at J, leaving 5 bases unmatched. Per germline, CDR1 SGHKS and CDR2 YYEKEE (reference sequence). The CDR3 consists of 16 residues. DNA for the CDR3: TGTGCCAGCAGCTTAGCGGGGGGGCTTGGCACCGGGGAGCTGTTTTTT. It is translated as CASSLAGGLGTGELFF.

This clone was seen more than once but under ten times. The genes are TRBV27 and TRBJ2-1; 12 bases align to TRBD2. V trimming: 4 bases; J trimming: 7 bases; junction bases outside the gene matches: 5. The CDR3 runs 15 residues. CDR1 and CDR2 from the germline V gene are MNHEY and SMNVEV (reference sequence). The CDR3 spells CASSSPSGGANEQFF. The CDR3 DNA reads TGTGCCAGCAGTTCCCCTAGCGGGGGGGCAAATGAGCAGTTCTTC.

This sequence joins TRBV18 and TRBJ2-5, with 7 nucleotides matching TRBD1. The V gene's germline CDR1 is KGHSH and CDR2 LQKENI. Germline trimming cut 8 bases from V and 4 bases from J; bases unmatched to any gene: 13. There are 15 residues in the CDR3. The CDR3 region has the DNA TGTGCCAGCACTCCCACCGAGGGGGCTCGAGAGACCCAGTACTTC. This encodes CASTPTEGARETQYF.

This chain uses TRBV9 with TRBJ2-3; D possibly uses TRBD1 or TRBD2 (6 bases each). The CDR3 is 14 amino acids. The V gene lost 3 bases and the J gene lost 2 bases, with 10 bases spanning the gap. CDR1 SGDLS and CDR2 YYNGEE come from the germline V gene. This CDR3 is CASSGRGLTDTQYF. For the CDR3, the DNA is TGTGCCAGCAGCGGCAGGGGACTCACAGATACGCAGTATTTT.

As to this clone: The final CDR3 position lacks the conserved phenylalanine or tryptophan, pointing to a likely read error. The chain recombines TRBV19 with TRBJ1-1, with D possibly TRBD1 on 5 matching bases. CDR1 and CDR2 from the germline V gene are LNHDA and SQIVND (reference sequence). This CDR3 has 12 amino acids. Trimming removed 7 bases at V and 4 bases at J, with 10 bases between. The CDR3 loop reads CASTGWGTEAFS. The CDR3 DNA reads TGTGCCAGTACAGGGTGGGGCACTGAAGCTTTCTCT.

Here the CDR3 reads CASRKYGGLTDTQYF. For the CDR3, the DNA is TGTGCCAGCAGGAAGTATGGGGGTTTGACAGATACGCAGTATTTT. This chain joins TRBV2 and TRBJ2-3; perhaps D is TRBD1 or TRBD2 (5 bases each). CDR1 SNHLY and CDR2 FYNNEI come from the germline V gene. V shed 6 bases and J shed 3 bases, with 16 bases lying between them. CDR3 size: 15 residues. Looking up the rest from reference TRBV2 and TRBJ2-3 gives the full variable domain: EPEVTQTPSHQVTQMGQEVILRCVPISNHLYFYWYRQILGQKVEFLVSFYNNEISEKSEIFDDQFSVERPDGSNFTLKIRSTKLEDSAMYFCASRKYGGLTDTQYFGPGTRLTVL.

The chain links TRBV7-7 to TRBJ2-5; TRBD1 aligns across 9 bases. V shed 4 bases, J shed 4 bases, and the junction held 10 bases outside the gene matches. The CDR3 runs to 16 residues. Germline V lookup: CDR1 SSHAT, CDR2 FNYEAQ (reference sequence). The CDR3 reads CASSSGTGSYLETQYF. CDR3 nucleotide sequence: TGTGCCAGCAGCTCCGGGACAGGGAGCTACTTAGAGACCCAGTACTTC.

This chain uses TRBV2 with TRBJ2-1; 14 bases fit TRBD2. Germline loops: CDR1 SNHLY, CDR2 FYNNEI. The J segment lost 8 bases and the V segment lost 3 bases, leaving 9 bases of the junction unmatched. The length of the CDR3 is 17 residues. The CDR3 DNA is TGTGCCAGCAGTGACCGCGCGACTAGCGGGGGGGCCCATGAGCAGTTCTTC. This codes for CASSDRATSGGAHEQFF.

Details on this clone: One end of the junction fails to match germline, which may point to a read error. The V gene is TRBV7-9, the J gene TRBJ2-1; D is tentatively TRBD1 or TRBD2 (5 bases each). Germline V lookup: CDR1 SEHNR, CDR2 FQNEAQ (reference sequence). This CDR3 has 14 amino acids. The CDR3 bases are TGTGCCAGCAGCCTAGCCGGGACCGCCAATGAGCAGTTCTTC. This translates into CASSLAGTANEQFF. Full variable domain (remainder filled in from reference TRBV7-9 and TRBJ2-1): DTGVSQNPRHKITKRGQNVTFRCDPISEHNRLYWYRQTLGQGPEFLTYFQNEAQLEKSRLLSDRFSAERPKGSFSTLEIQRTEQGDSAMYLCASSLAGTANEQFFGPGTRLTVL.

This chain uses TRBV6-1 with TRBJ2-2; a possible D gene is TRBD2 (5 bases). The germline V and J ends were trimmed by 8 bases and 3 bases, with 7 bases remaining between them. The CDR3 runs 12 residues. Germline V gene data show CDR1 as MNHNS and CDR2 as SASEGT. CDR3 sequence reads: CASRGYTGELFF. The CDR3 coding sequence is TGTGCCAGCCGAGGGTACACCGGGGAGCTGTTTTTT.

Points on this clone: At one of its ends the junction is not consistent with the germline gene, which may arise from a read error. The chain has TRBV5-1 and TRBJ2-7; 7 bases align to TRBD1. CDR3 size: 14 residues. Germline V gene data show CDR1 as SGHRS and CDR2 as YFSETQ. DNA for the CDR3: TGTGCCAGCAGCTTGGGACAGCTATTCTACGAGCAGTACTTC. This gives the protein CASSLGQLFYEQYF.

This chain joins TRBV6-4 and TRBJ2-3, with 7 bases lining up with TRBD1. This CDR3 contains 13 residues. Germline V gene sequence: CDR1 MRHNA, CDR2 SNTAGT. V lost 3 bases, J lost 6 bases, and 3 bases stayed unmatched. CDR3 DNA sequence: TGTGCCAGCAGTGAAAACAGGGGTGATACGCAGTATTTT. Its protein is CASSENRGDTQYF.

The CDR3 is CASLERRGETQYF. The CDR3 DNA sequence: TGTGCCAGCTTAGAACGAAGGGGGGAGACCCAGTACTTC. The V call is TRBV7-9, the J call TRBJ2-5; TRBD1 might be the D (6 bases). The V end lost 8 bases, the J end lost 5 bases, and 15 bases lay between the germline ends. The CDR3 runs to 13 residues. Germline-derived CDR1 and CDR2 are SEHNR and FQNEAQ (reference sequence).

The chain has TRBV6-6 and TRBJ2-1; tentatively, D is TRBD1 (6 bases). The length of the CDR3 is 14 residues. CDR1 and CDR2 from the germline V gene are MNHNY and SVGAGI (reference sequence). V lost 6 bases, J lost 6 bases, and 15 bases lay in between. CDR3 sequence reads: CASSPRQVINEQFF. The CDR3 region has the DNA TGTGCCAGCAGCCCTAGACAGGTCATCAATGAGCAGTTCTTC.

The chain couples TRBV2 to TRBJ2-7; 8 bases are a match to TRBD2. Germline-derived CDR1 and CDR2 are SNHLY and FYNNEI. The CDR3 covers 17 residues. Germline trimming cut 8 bases from V and 3 bases from J; bases unmatched to any gene: 18. The CDR3: CASRGPSGPRVGYEQYF. The CDR3 DNA follows: TGTGCCAGCCGGGGGCCTAGCGGGCCGAGGGTAGGCTACGAGCAGTACTTC.

The chain carries TRBV23-1 and TRBJ1-1; tentatively, D is TRBD1 (5 bases). TRBV23-1 is sorted into the ORF group, with uncertain function. The length of the CDR3 is 17 residues. V was pared by 4 bases and J by 3 bases, with 21 bases between. The CDR3 spells CASSPRPTGSRDTEAFF. DNA of the CDR3: TGCGCCAGCAGTCCCCGACCCACGGGTAGCAGGGACACTGAAGCTTTCTTT.

The chain uses TRBV14 and TRBJ2-3; weak D call: TRBD1 (5 bases). The CDR3 consists of 13 residues. Germline CDR1 is SGHDN and CDR2 is FVKESK. Trimming removed 1 base at V and 5 bases at J, with 7 bases between. The CDR3 nucleotides are TGTGCCAGCAGCCAAGTGGGGCGAGATACGCAGTATTTT. Protein: CASSQVGRDTQYF. Full variable domain (remainder filled in from reference TRBV14 and TRBJ2-3): EAGVTQFPSHSVIEKGQTVTLRCDPISGHDNLYWYRRVMGKEIKFLLHFVKESKQDESGMPNNRFLAERTGGTYSTLKVQPAELEDSGVYFCASSQVGRDTQYFGPGTRLTVL.

This clone appeared a single time. This chain uses TRBV4-3 with TRBJ2-7; TRBD2 agrees at 10 bases. Germline loops: CDR1 LGHNA, CDR2 YSLEER. CDR3 size: 15 residues. The ends lost 4 bases at V and 4 bases at J; junction bases unmatched: 7. The CDR3 DNA is TGCGCCAGCAGCCTCGGTGGACTAGCGGATTACGAGCAGTACTTC. Protein product: CASSLGGLADYEQYF.

The chain couples TRBV14 to TRBJ1-3; 9 bases map to TRBD1. Losses at the gene ends were 5 bases for V and 7 bases for J; bases not matched to a gene: 9. This CDR3 is 15 amino acids long. Germline assignment: CDR1 SGHDN and CDR2 FVKESK. The CDR3 region is CASSSGTGYQNTIYF. CDR3 in DNA: TGTGCCAGCAGCTCCGGGACAGGGTATCAGAACACCATATATTTT. Full variable domain (rest looked up from reference TRBV14 and TRBJ1-3): EAGVTQFPSHSVIEKGQTVTLRCDPISGHDNLYWYRRVMGKEIKFLLHFVKESKQDESGMPNNRFLAERTGGTYSTLKVQPAELEDSGVYFCASSSGTGYQNTIYFGEGSWLTVV.

The chain couples TRBV6-6 to TRBJ1-1; D unclear. The CDR3 loop spans 14 amino acids. V dropped 2 bases and J dropped 1 base, with 8 bases sitting between them. CDR1 is MNHNY and CDR2 is SVGAGI in the germline V gene (reference sequence). The CDR3 reads CASSYTGTNTEAFF. CDR3 nucleotide sequence: TGTGCCAGCAGTTACACGGGTACGAACACTGAAGCTTTCTTT.

This rearrangement joins TRBV4-2 to TRBJ2-1; 8 bases are a match to TRBD2. This CDR3 has 17 amino acids. CDR1 LGHNA and CDR2 YNFKEQ come from the germline V gene. V lost 1 base, J lost 3 bases, and 8 bases stayed unmatched. The CDR3 DNA sequence: TGTGCCAGCAGCCAAGGGCGGCGGGGGGCCTACTACAATGAGCAGTTCTTC. It is translated as CASSQGRRGAYYNEQFF.